This TCR beta chain comes out of a study of regulatory T cells in long-lasting Graves disease (dated by TCRdb to the early 2020s). Context from the whole study: Persistent Graves' disease meant more than 5 years of antithyroid drug treatment with TSH receptor autoantibodies that stayed positive. In the clinical cohort, patients with persistent Graves' disease had used antithyroid drugs for an average of about 9.3 years. Persistent Graves' disease patients were compared with newly diagnosed Graves' disease patients by peripheral blood TCR sequencing and RNA sequencing. TCR sequencing covered about 13 persistent and around 20 newly diagnosed Graves' disease patients, some 35 samples in total. The study took place in China and was registered as a clinical trial. Study-wide findings and limitations: The authors noted that the small sample size was a limitation that may lower accuracy. Only the TCR beta chain was sequenced and analyzed. Compared with newly diagnosed patients, patients with persistent Graves' disease had lower TCR Shannon entropy and fewer highly expanded clones, which suggests clonal expansion. Only peripheral blood was studied, because thyroid tissue, the primary lesion, was inaccessible. Preferential use of TRBV28, TRBJ1-2 and TRBJ2-5 was observed in persistent disease, whereas TRBV20-1 and TRBJ2-1 were favored in newly diagnosed disease. Patients with persistent disease shared more public clonotypes (about 2,700) than newly diagnosed patients did (966).

CDR1 and CDR2 were assigned from the germline V gene (reference sequence) as LNHNV and YYDKDF. The CDR3 covers 14 residues, taking in both the cysteine and the phenylalanine. The entry retains the CDR3 DNA only, 42 bases that are in frame from base 1. The junction shows trimming of 7 bases on V and 4 bases on J, plus 14 bases between the germline ends. The time point label corresponds to: persistent/refractory GD, antithyroid drugs over 5 years with positive TRAb. For both TCR sequencing and RNA sequencing, RNA was extracted from PBMCs using TRIzol. Graves' disease was diagnosed according to American Thyroid Association guidelines. Patients were recruited from an endocrinology department in Xi'an, China. Each patient gave about 8.1 milliliters of peripheral blood, collected in an EDTA anticoagulant tube. Ficoll Paque Plus density gradient separation was used to isolate PBMCs, and no additional T cell sorting was done. An Agilent 2100 Bioanalyzer and agarose gel were used to check RNA quality, while a NanoDrop 2000 measured RNA concentration.

The sample holds a few counts of this clonotype. Its specific antigen is unknown. Base qualities are not provided; no much larger clone lies one nucleotide away. The protocol used for the library was multiplex PCR. Sequencing took place on an Illumina HiSeq 4000. To build TCR beta libraries, CDR3 regions were amplified by Arm-PCR using iRepertoire HTBI primers. Before sequencing, the PCR products went through gel purification. In the authors' own workflow: A total of 62 TRBV and about 13 TRBJ segments were identified across samples and were used for gene usage analysis of CDR3 amino acid clonotypes. COPE and FqMerger were used to merge the filtered high-quality paired reads into contigs. BLAST was used to align contigs to IMGT TRBV, TRBD and TRBJ reference genes, and CDR3 was defined according to IMGT. Highly expanded clones were defined as clonotypes with a frequency above 0.1%. Repertoire diversity was measured by Shannon entropy, and V-J evenness by the Gini coefficient. Public clonotypes were defined as clonotypes shared by more than one individual. TCRdb redid the processing of the public reads, applying fastp at Q25 and MiXCR, and retained in-frame beta chains. Here each entry gathers all rows of one CDR3 protein and keeps the most common genes and DNA. The V and J calls here are based on TCRdb, not the publication. The sample contains around 510,000 distinct CDR3 sequences, 20% to 25% of them found a single time. Over 7.5% of the sample comes from the top ten.

The sequence was collected from a female donor with Graves disease. Specimen: peripheral blood mononuclear cells (PBMCs), collected when the disease was refractory, from a patient treated with antithyroid drugs. The chain joins TRBV15 to TRBJ2-1; the D gene cannot be resolved beyond TRBD1 or TRBD2, each matching 5 bases. The DNA is as follows: TGTGCCACCACAAGGGGTGGGAGTTACAATGAGCAGTTCTTC. It codes for CATTRGGSYNEQFF.